A single T cell receptor beta chain is shown here with its context. Its antigen target is currently unknown. No base quality information exists; no much larger clone differs at one position. This entry belongs to a study of blood T cell repertoires in COVID-19 (dated by TCRdb to 2020 to 2021). Turning to the overall study: Samples from collaborators originated in the United States, Italy and Spain and spanned both the acute and convalescent phases of COVID-19. The material from the prospective study consisted of cDNA or gDNA derived from T cells, B-cell-depleted T cells, or PBMCs. Subjects who had been exposed to COVID-19, were actively infected with it, or had recovered from it provided the deeply sampled blood TCRbeta repertoires that made up the dataset. The repertoires were released in a freely available public database intended as a resource for research on the immune response to SARS-CoV-2. Samples came from the ongoing ImmuneRACE study (first 160 participants) plus 1,254 subjects from 6 global collaborators. Nearly every sample came with metadata listing a de-identified subject ID, COVID-19 status, age in years and sex. Where HLA class I and class II types were available, the types were taken from metadata supplied by the sample provider, not from assay-based typing.

The full study reports these points: How much clinical and demographic metadata was included differed by source and by participant, and the metadata was provided uncurated.

Collaborating institutions collected whole blood in K2EDTA tubes following their own protocols. Collaborator samples were shipped for TCRbeta analysis as frozen whole blood, isolated PBMCs, or DNA extracted from either sample type. V trim: 5 bases; J trim: 5 bases; unmatched bases: 2. The CDR3, cysteine through phenylalanine, is 12 amino acids long. The read is trimmed to its CDR3 DNA, 36 bases read in frame from base 1. The germline V gene gives CDR1 as SGHAT and CDR2 as FQNNGV. TCRbeta CDR3 regions were amplified from genomic DNA using the immunoSEQ Assay, a bias-controlled multiplex PCR. The source study handled its data this way. The number of nucleated cells in each sample was estimated from the amplification of reference gene primers within the assay. To quantify the absolute abundance of each unique TCRbeta CDR3 rearrangement, sequence reads were collapsed and filtered. For each sample, productive Simpson clonality was calculated as the square root of Simpson's diversity index across productive rearrangements. Sourced from immuneACCESS, this table was stored by TCRdb with only in-frame sequences that have V and J called. A share of the clones is absent; for the studies checked, an unresolved V gene accounts for under half, and the remainder has no known explanation. V and J calls and clone size are copied from that table; D and trimming were computed from the DNA. In this sample the table shows over 130,000 clones, more than 60% of which occur a single time. The top ten hold 16% of the sample.

The chain uses TRBV11-2 and TRBJ1-2; 7 bases in the middle match TRBD1. This sequence was found in a man between 50 and 59 years old with acute or convalescent COVID-19. Sequencing input: peripheral blood. The CDR3: CASSRQGYGYTF. DNA sequence: TGTGCCAGCAGCAGACAGGGTTATGGCTACACCTTC.